This T cell receptor (beta chain) was documented in a study of cytomegalovirus exposure and HLA in healthy donors. This clone has more than one count but fewer than ten. Primers: 60 Vbeta forward and 13 Jbeta reverse. Sequencing was performed with immunoSEQ multiplex PCR; in TCRdb, only in-frame clones are kept and a portion is missing. The table includes 100,000 to 150,000 clones, around 72% detected once. The CDR3 covers 14 residues. The germline V and J ends were trimmed by 8 bases and 4 bases, with 14 bases remaining between them. The germline gives CDR1 LNHNV, CDR2 YYDKDF (reference sequence). The TCR sequence derives from a man between 25 and 39 years old in good health and CMV-seronegative. The rearrangement uses TRBV15 and TRBJ2-2; D is possibly TRBD1 (5 bases). Sequencing used PBMCs. CDR3 nucleotide sequence: TGTGCCACCTCCTTGGGGCTTACCACCGGGGAGCTGTTTTTT. This codes for CATSLGLTTGELFF.